One and the same sample provided the 17 T cell receptor beta chains below, sequenced in a study of blood T cell repertoires in COVID-19. Profiled with immunoSEQ multiplex PCR; TCRdb holds only in-frame clones, not every one. The sample carries over 150,000 clones, 85% to 90% recorded once. The sample comprised peripheral blood. Source of these receptors: a man aged 45-60 years who had recovered from COVID-19.

The V and J genes are TRBV18 and TRBJ2-7; 8 positions agree with TRBD2. This CDR3 region has 14 residues. CDR1 and CDR2 (germline): KGHSH, LQKENI. V lost 3 bases, J lost 3 bases, and 4 bases stayed unmatched. CDR3 coding DNA: TGTGCCAGCTCACCCCGGGAGGGCTACTACGAGCAGTACTTC. It encodes CASSPREGYYEQYF.

J is TRBJ2-3 and V is TRBV7-8; the D gene is possibly TRBD2 (5 bases). The CDR3 is 15 amino acids. The germline CDR1 and CDR2 sequences are SGHVS and FQNEAQ. Trimming shortened V by 1 base and J by 2 bases, and 10 bases separated the two germline ends. CDR3 amino acids: CASSLGLAPTDTQYF. CDR3 bases: TGTGCCAGCAGCTTAGGCCTAGCCCCCACAGATACGCAGTATTTT.

The chain combines TRBV7-2 with TRBJ1-6; 9 bases agree with TRBD1. Germline V gives CDR1 SGHTA, CDR2 FQGNSA. The V gene end was trimmed by 1 base and the J gene end by 7 bases; junction bases not matched to a gene: 5. CDR3 length equals 16 residues. CDR3 coding DNA: TGTGCCAGCAGCTTAGGCGGGACAGGGAACAATTCACCCCTCCACTTT. Residues: CASSLGGTGNNSPLHF.

V gene TRBV5-1 combines with J gene TRBJ1-1; no definite D call. Per germline, CDR1 SGHRS and CDR2 YFSETQ. The length of the CDR3 is 13 residues. Trimming pared 5 bases from V and 4 bases from J, leaving 12 bases between. CDR3 nucleotides: TGCGCCAGCAGGAAGGGAGGTAGCACTGAAGCTTTCTTT. Translation gives CASRKGGSTEAFF.

This chain links TRBV9 with TRBJ2-4; 13 bases agree with TRBD2. This CDR3 comprises 17 residues. Per germline, CDR1 SGDLS and CDR2 YYNGEE. After removal of 4 bases from V and 5 bases from J, the junction contained 9 bases not matched to a gene. The CDR3 nucleotides read TGTGCCAGCAGCTCCGGGACTAGCGGGAAACGCGAAAACATTCAGTACTTC. It specifies CASSSGTSGKRENIQYF.

The chain combines TRBV7-8 with TRBJ1-5, with D unclear. The CDR3 is 15 residues long. The V gene's germline CDR1 is SGHVS and CDR2 FQNEAQ. Trimming cost V 5 bases and J 3 bases, with 14 bases left between them. The chain's CDR3 is CASSQVEGVNQPQHF. The CDR3 DNA is TGTGCCAGCAGCCAAGTCGAGGGCGTCAATCAGCCCCAGCATTTT.

This chain uses TRBV4-1 with TRBJ2-7; the match to TRBD1 covers 10 bases. CDR1 is MGHRA and CDR2 is YSYEKL in the germline V gene. V dropped 1 base and J dropped 2; count of bases not matched to a gene: 5. The CDR3 loop spans 16 amino acids. For the CDR3, the DNA is TGCGCCAGCAGCCAAGGTACCGGGACAGGGGCCTACGAGCAGTACTTC. It specifies CASSQGTGTGAYEQYF.

The chain is built from TRBV30 and TRBJ2-2; no clear D gene. Germline CDR1 is GTSNPN and CDR2 is SVGIG (reference sequence). The CDR3 length is 15 residues. Trimming removed 0 bases at V and 3 bases at J, with 11 bases between. The CDR3 DNA sequence: TGTGCCTGGAGTGTAAGCGACCGGTACACCGGGGAGCTGTTTTTT. Translation gives CAWSVSDRYTGELFF.

This chain joins TRBV7-8 and TRBJ1-4; no firm D call. CDR1 is SGHVS, CDR2 FQNEAQ, per germline. This CDR3 spans 13 amino acids. Trimming took off 0 bases at V and 6 bases at J, with 5 bases between the two ends. CDR3 protein: CASSLAGDEKLFF. CDR3 DNA: TGTGCCAGCAGCTTAGCCGGGGATGAAAAACTGTTTTTT.

The chain combines TRBV4-3 with TRBJ2-7, with 10 bases identical to TRBD2. In germline, CDR1 is LGHNA, CDR2 YSLEER. The CDR3 spans 18 residues. With V trimmed by 0 bases and J by 1 base, 9 bases remained unmatched. CDR3 loop: CASSQDSLAGDKSYEQYF. The CDR3 nucleotides are TGCGCCAGCAGCCAAGATTCCCTAGCGGGGGACAAATCCTACGAGCAGTACTTC.

The V gene is TRBV10-2, the J gene TRBJ2-3; unclear D gene. V was shortened by 3 bases and J by 0 bases, with 7 bases between the two germline ends. The CDR3 runs 14 residues. Germline-derived CDR1 and CDR2 are WSHSY and SAAADI. CDR3 protein: CASSEPTSTDTQYF. For the CDR3, the DNA is TGCGCCAGCAGTGAACCGACAAGCACAGATACGCAGTATTTT.

V and J are TRBV5-1 and TRBJ2-3; D call uncertain. V gave up 0 bases and J gave up 2 bases, with 7 bases separating them. The CDR3 length is 14 residues. Germline values: CDR1 SGHRS, CDR2 YFSETQ. The chain's CDR3 is CASSLDRTTDTQYF. CDR3 in DNA: TGCGCCAGCAGCTTGGACAGAACCACAGATACGCAGTATTTT.

V usage is TRBV7-6 and J usage is TRBJ2-7, with 9 bases aligning to TRBD1. The V gene's germline CDR1 is SGHVS and CDR2 FNYEAQ. The J segment lost 3 bases and the V segment lost 5 bases, leaving 5 bases of the junction unmatched. This CDR3 region has 14 residues. The CDR3 is CASSTTGGGYEQYF. In nucleotides, the CDR3 is TGTGCCAGCAGCACGACAGGGGGGGGCTACGAGCAGTACTTC.

The chain carries TRBV18 and TRBJ2-7, with TRBD1 matching 7 bases. Germline loops: CDR1 KGHSH, CDR2 LQKENI. This CDR3 comprises 12 residues. V trimming: 2 bases; J trimming: 5 bases; junction bases outside the gene matches: 0. The DNA for the CDR3 is TGTGCCAGCTCACCAACAGGGGACGAGCAGTACTTC. Translating it yields CASSPTGDEQYF. Together with reference TRBV18 and TRBJ2-7, the CDR3 gives the full variable domain: NAGVMQNPRHLVRRRGQEARLRCSPMKGHSHVYWYRQLPEEGLKFMVYLQKENIIDESGMPKERFSAEFPKEGPSILRIQQVVRGDSAAYFCASSPTGDEQYFGPGTRLTVT.

The chain combines TRBV5-6 with TRBJ1-5, with 12 bases matching TRBD1. Germline V gene lookup returns CDR1 SGHDT and CDR2 YYEEEE. This CDR3 contains 17 residues. V gave up 4 bases and J gave up 2 bases; unmatched junction bases: 7. In nucleotides, the CDR3 is TGTGCCAGCAGCAGGGGACAGGGGGCTTTGGGCAATCAGCCCCAGCATTTT. Translated: CASSRGQGALGNQPQHF. The variable domain in full, with the rest retrieved from reference TRBV5-6 and TRBJ1-5, is DAGVTQSPTHLIKTRGQQVTLRCSPKSGHDTVSWYQQALGQGPQFIFQYYEEEERQRGNFPDRFSGHQFPNYSSELNVNALLLGDSALYLCASSRGQGALGNQPQHFGDGTRLSIL.

V usage is TRBV5-6 and J usage is TRBJ2-7; 7 nucleotides align to TRBD2. After removal of 0 bases from V and 4 bases from J, the junction contained 16 bases not matched to a gene. Germline CDR1 reads SGHDT; CDR2 reads YYEEEE. The CDR3 has 18 residues. DNA of the CDR3: TGTGCCAGCAGCTTGGCGTTCAGCGGGAAAGCAGAAGATTACGAGCAGTACTTC. This gives the protein CASSLAFSGKAEDYEQYF.

DNA of the CDR3: TGTGCCAGCAGCGTAGGGGCTAGCGGTCATAATGAGCAGTTCTTC. Its protein product is CASSVGASGHNEQFF. V is TRBV9 and J is TRBJ2-1; 7 positions agree with TRBD2. The germline gives CDR1 SGDLS, CDR2 YYNGEE. V was clipped by 0 bases and J by 7 bases; unmatched bases: 7. The CDR3 extends over 15 amino acids.